This is a list of T cell receptor beta chains from one sample in a study of molecular identifiers for immune sequencing clone quantification. TCRdb used MiXCR to reprocess the PCR reads, holding one entry per CDR3 protein. Among under 600,000 distinct CDR3 sequences listed, around 23% were seen once. Sequencing input: naive CD8+ T cells from blood, with Jurkat cell RNA spiked in. Source of these receptors: a human donor in good health. Some libraries in this study had Jurkat cell RNA spiked in. Each CDR3 is given with its conserved first and last residue. Clone size appears in some rows only: once, few, many, or a class for an expanded clone.

>many|TRBV5-6|TRBJ1-5
CASSLRTGASNQPQHF
>few|TRBV2|TRBJ2-5
CASRRGGERKTQYF
>many|TRBV29-1|TRBJ2-3
CSVESAGTQYF
>many|TRBV7-6|TRBJ2-7
CASSLFGGPDEQYF
>-|TRBV9|TRBJ2-3
CASSVGLSADTQYF
>many|TRBV6-2/TRBV6-3|TRBJ1-4
CASSPEPATNEKLFF
>-|TRBV9|TRBJ1-1
CASSAGQGGPEAFF
>-|TRBV21-1|TRBJ2-6
CASSKGGANVLTF
>few|TRBV24-1|TRBJ2-1
CATSDETGGSLGNEQFF
>-|TRBV12-3/TRBV12-4|TRBJ2-2
CASSWGLAGGPGGELFF
>many|TRBV28|TRBJ1-1
CASRDDRMNTEAFF
>many|TRBV7-9|TRBJ2-7
CASSREAGGPYEQYF
>many|TRBV6-5|TRBJ1-2
CASSYSNRGLANYGYTF
>few|TRBV12-3/TRBV12-4|TRBJ2-7
CASSFTLGTTLSPYEQYF
>-|TRBV7-9|TRBJ2-7
CASSANGGTYEQYF
>-|TRBV10-3|TRBJ1-1
CAISKFATPETFF
>many|TRBV29-1|TRBJ2-2
CSVVEGFNTGELFF
>-|TRBV11-3|TRBJ2-7
CASSPGAGLAGNAQYF
>-|TRBV3-1|TRBJ1-2
CASSQWPAGAGSGSPF
>few|TRBV29-1|TRBJ1-2
CSVADNYGYTF
>-|TRBV7-9|TRBJ2-1
CASSPRVGPNEQFF
>-|TRBV7-9|TRBJ2-5
CASSPPDRGQETQYF
>many|TRBV7-9|TRBJ2-2
CASSFPGTWELFF
>few|TRBV20-1|TRBJ2-7
CSANRLEAPSYEQYF
>-|TRBV19|TRBJ2-3
CASSHDGTWGDTQYF
>many|TRBV13|TRBJ1-2
CASSRLTANYGYTF
>-|TRBV12-5|TRBJ2-7
CASSAGALYEQYF
>-|TRBV4-2|TRBJ2-5
CASSQTGSSGTQETQYF
>many|TRBV6-5|TRBJ1-1
CASSYSHGGGDTEAFF
>-|TRBV4-1|TRBJ1-6
CASSQQGAGSPLHF
>many|TRBV27|TRBJ1-1
CASSSSGPPTAEAFF
>few|TRBV27|TRBJ2-7
CASSPQAQPSYEQYF
>many|TRBV4-3|TRBJ1-1
CASSQDALGGTEAFF
>-|TRBV27|TRBJ1-5
CASSFAGMNQPQHF
>-|TRBV6-2/TRBV6-3|TRBJ1-1
CASSWDREATTEAFF
>few|TRBV4-3|TRBJ2-7
CASSQISGTGGYEQYF
>few|TRBV11-2|TRBJ2-5
CASSFRTSVQETQYF
>few|TRBV20-1|TRBJ2-1
CSARSLISSYNEQFF
>few|TRBV7-6|TRBJ1-1
CASSGRGQRDTEAFF
>many|TRBV29-1|TRBJ1-1
CSVFDVNTEAFF
>many|TRBV6-6|TRBJ2-7
CASSSGTSDEQYF
>-|TRBV27|TRBJ2-7
CASSVPYEQYF
>many|TRBV27|TRBJ2-7
CASSLGVEQYF
>-|TRBV5-6|TRBJ2-7
CASSQGQRAFYEQYF
>-|TRBV4-1|TRBJ2-2
CASSPPGHPNTGELFF
>few|TRBV27|TRBJ2-2
CASSSILNTGELFF
>-|TRBV20-1|TRBJ2-3
CSAGRTSEEPDTQYF
>-|TRBV28|TRBJ1-2
CASSPGPGANYGYTF
>-|TRBV7-9|TRBJ2-3
CASSFPQRWGQDTQYF
>few|TRBV7-9|TRBJ2-5
CASSSPDRRRETQYF
>-|TRBV6-5|TRBJ2-7
CASSYAQSYEQYF
>many|TRBV12-3/TRBV12-4|TRBJ1-1
CASSLTDRYTEAFF
>few|TRBV5-1|TRBJ1-5
CASSSWTGGNQPQHF
>many|TRBV28|TRBJ1-6
CASSPTGMRNSPLHF
>-|TRBV7-2|TRBJ1-1
CASSLAEWDGNTEAFF